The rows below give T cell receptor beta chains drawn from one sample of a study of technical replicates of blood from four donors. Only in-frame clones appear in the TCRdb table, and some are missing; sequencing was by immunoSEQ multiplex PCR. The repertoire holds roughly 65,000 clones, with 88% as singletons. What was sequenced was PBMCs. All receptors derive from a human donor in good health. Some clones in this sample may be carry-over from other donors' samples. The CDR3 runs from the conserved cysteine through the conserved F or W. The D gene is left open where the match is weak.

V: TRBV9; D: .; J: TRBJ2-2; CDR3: CASSERGEAANTGELFF
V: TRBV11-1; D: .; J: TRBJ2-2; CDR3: CASSPSTGNTGELFF
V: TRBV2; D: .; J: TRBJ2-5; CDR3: CASSENKETQYF
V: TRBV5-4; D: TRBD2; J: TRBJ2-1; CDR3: CASSPGTSSEQFF
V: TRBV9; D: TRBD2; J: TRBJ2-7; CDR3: CASSPTSGRPEQYF
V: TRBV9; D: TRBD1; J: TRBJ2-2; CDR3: CASSVRPGQGASAGELFF
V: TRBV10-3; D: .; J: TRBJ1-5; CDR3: CAISEGPQAQPQHF
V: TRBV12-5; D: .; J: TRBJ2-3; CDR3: CASGFFAGWTDTQYF
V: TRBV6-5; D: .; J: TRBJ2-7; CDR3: CASSYSRGHLLVEQYF
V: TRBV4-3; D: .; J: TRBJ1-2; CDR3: CASSPLSGRDYGYTF
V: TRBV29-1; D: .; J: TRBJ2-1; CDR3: CSVDLGPEQFF
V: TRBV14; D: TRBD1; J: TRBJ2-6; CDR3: CASSRAGRGQVGANVLTF
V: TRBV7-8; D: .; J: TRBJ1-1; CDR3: CASSLSGGFTEAFF
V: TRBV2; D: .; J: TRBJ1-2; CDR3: CASSESGNYGYTF
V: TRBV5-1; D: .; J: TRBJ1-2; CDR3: CASSPDSNYGYTF
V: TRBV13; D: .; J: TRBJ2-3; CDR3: CAPRGQEASGGRSTDTQYF
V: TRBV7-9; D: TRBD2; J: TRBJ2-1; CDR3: CASSSTGAGGFNEQFF
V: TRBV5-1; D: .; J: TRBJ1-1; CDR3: CASSASGSREAFF
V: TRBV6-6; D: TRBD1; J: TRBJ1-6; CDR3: CASRPGGGGSPLHF
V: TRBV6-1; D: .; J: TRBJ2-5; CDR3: CASTQNGNYQETQYF
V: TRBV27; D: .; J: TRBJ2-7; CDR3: CASSSNPYVEQYF
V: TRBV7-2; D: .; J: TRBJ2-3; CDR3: CASSLWGRFGTDTQYF
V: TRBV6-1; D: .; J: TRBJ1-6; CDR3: CASNPVRGNSPLHF
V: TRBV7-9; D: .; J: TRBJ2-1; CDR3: CASSSEHEQFF
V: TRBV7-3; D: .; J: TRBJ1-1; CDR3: CASSPGGAGNTEAFF
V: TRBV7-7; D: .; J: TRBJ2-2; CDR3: CASSSMRGEDTGELFF
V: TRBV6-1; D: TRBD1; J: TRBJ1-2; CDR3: CASSDGRGAANYGYTF
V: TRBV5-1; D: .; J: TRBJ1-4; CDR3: CASASGSNEKLFF
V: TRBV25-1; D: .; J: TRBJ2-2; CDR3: CASSEEGVITGNTGELFF
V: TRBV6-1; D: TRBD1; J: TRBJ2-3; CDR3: CASTKDRGGPDTQYF
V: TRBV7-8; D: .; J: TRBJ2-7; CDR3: CASSTPPGQAPYEQYF
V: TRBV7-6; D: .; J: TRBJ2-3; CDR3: CASSTTSPDTQYF
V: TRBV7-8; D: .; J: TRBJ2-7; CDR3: CASSSPWGSHYEQYF
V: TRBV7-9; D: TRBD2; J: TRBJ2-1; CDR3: CASSHSGSSYNEQFF
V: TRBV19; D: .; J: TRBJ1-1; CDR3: CASSRGGYSNTEAFF
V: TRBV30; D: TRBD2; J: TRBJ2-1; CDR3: CAWSLAGGGDEQFF
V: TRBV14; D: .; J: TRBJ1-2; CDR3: CASSRGVHYGYTF
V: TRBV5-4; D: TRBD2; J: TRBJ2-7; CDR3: CASSGGGSSYEQYF
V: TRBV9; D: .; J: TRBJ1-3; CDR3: CASSRGGNSGNTIYF
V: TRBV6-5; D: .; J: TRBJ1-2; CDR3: CASSILANYGYTF
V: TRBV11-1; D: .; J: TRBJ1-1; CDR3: CASSLRFLPGVAEAFF
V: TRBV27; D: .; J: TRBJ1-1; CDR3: CASSHRYNTEAFF
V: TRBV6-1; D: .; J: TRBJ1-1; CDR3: CASSESSDRAAFF
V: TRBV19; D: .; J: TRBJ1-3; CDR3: CASSDLRTVPGNTIYF
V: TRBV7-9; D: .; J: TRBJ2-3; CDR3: CASSLLSTDTQYF
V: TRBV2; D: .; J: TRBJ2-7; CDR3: CASSVSGSSYEQYF
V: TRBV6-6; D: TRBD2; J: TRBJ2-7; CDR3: CASSYRMAGGPYEQYF